A selection of T cell receptor beta chains follows, all from one sample in a study of response to subunit inactivated influenza vaccine. TCRdb used MiXCR to reprocess the RT-PCR reads, holding one entry per CDR3 protein. The sample has 550,000 to 650,000 distinct CDR3 sequences, roughly 10% seen once. This sample comprised PBMCs from blood, obtained on the day of vaccination. Source of these receptors: a man over 45 who received an inactivated influenza vaccine. Each CDR3 is given with its conserved first and last residue. Each record gives: D gene, V gene, clone size, J gene, CDR3 protein, CDR3 DNA. D genes are given only for firm matches. Expanded clones are given a class, and other clones once, few, many or no size at all.

NA	TRBV3-1	few	TRBJ1-6	CASSQSRTAAYNSPLHF	TGTGCCAGCAGCCAAAGTCGCACGGCAGCCTATAATTCACCCCTCCACTTT
NA	TRBV12-3/TRBV12-4	few	TRBJ2-7	CASSSAIPWFEKNEQYF	TGTGCCAGCAGTTCAGCCATCCCGTGGTTTGAGAAAAACGAGCAGTACTTC
NA	TRBV5-1	NA	TRBJ1-2	CASSLEGQPTYGYTF	TGCGCCAGCAGCTTGGAAGGACAGCCTACCTATGGCTACACCTTC
TRBD1	TRBV7-9	NA	TRBJ1-4	CASGTGGGEKLFF	TGTGCCAGCGGGACAGGGGGTGGAGAAAAACTGTTTTTT
NA	TRBV7-2	few	TRBJ2-7	CASSLLGTKSGEQYF	TGTGCCAGCAGCTTACTGGGTACCAAATCGGGAGAGCAGTACTTC
NA	TRBV7-9	NA	TRBJ2-1	CASSSRGQPIYNEQFF	TGTGCCAGCAGCTCTCGAGGGCAGCCTATCTACAATGAGCAGTTCTTC
TRBD2	TRBV4-2	NA	TRBJ2-7	CASSQDPSSGAEQYF	TGTGCCAGCAGCCAAGATCCCTCTAGCGGCGCAGAGCAGTACTTC
NA	TRBV20-1	few	TRBJ2-3	CSASRRYRTDTQYF	TGCAGTGCTAGCCGGCGCTACAGGACAGATACGCAGTATTTT
TRBD1	TRBV12-3/TRBV12-4	many	TRBJ1-1	CASSLPRQGALNTEAFF	TGTGCCAGCAGCTTACCGCGACAGGGCGCCCTGAACACTGAAGCTTTCTTT
NA	TRBV7-8	many	TRBJ2-2	CASSHQRAMTGELFF	TGTGCCAGCAGCCATCAGCGGGCGATGACCGGGGAGCTGTTTTTT
TRBD1	TRBV6-5	NA	TRBJ2-1	CASSRFGTGWFF	TGTGCCAGCAGCAGGTTCGGGACAGGGTGGTTCTTC
NA	TRBV6-2/TRBV6-3	few	TRBJ2-5	CASSSLISERETQYF	TGTGCCAGCAGTTCCTTGATTAGCGAACGGGAGACCCAGTACTTC
NA	TRBV29-1	many	TRBJ2-1	CSVGSYNEQFF	TGCAGCGTTGGGAGTTACAATGAGCAGTTCTTC
TRBD2	TRBV6-2/TRBV6-3	NA	TRBJ2-7	CASSYSASGYSDEQYF	TGTGCCAGCAGTTACTCGGCTAGCGGGTATAGTGACGAGCAGTACTTC
TRBD2	TRBV4-2	NA	TRBJ2-7	CASSQGLAGGIYEQYF	TGTGCCAGCAGCCAAGGTCTAGCGGGAGGGATCTACGAGCAGTACTTC
NA	TRBV11-1	few	TRBJ2-7	CASSFAGGTQGATYEQYF	TGTGCCAGCAGCTTTGCCGGTGGGACACAAGGGGCCACCTACGAGCAGTACTTC
TRBD1	TRBV29-1	few	TRBJ2-5	CSVPTGGETQYF	TGCAGCGTTCCCACAGGGGGGGAGACCCAGTACTTC
TRBD1	TRBV7-9	few	TRBJ2-2	CASSSPRAGGTGELFF	TGTGCCAGCAGCTCTCCGAGGGCAGGGGGCACCGGGGAGCTGTTTTTT